This T cell receptor (beta chain) was captured by sequencing in a study of blood T cell repertoires in COVID-19. Turning to the study itself: There were acute and convalescent COVID-19 samples, and they came from the United States, Italy and Spain.

Trimming took 2 bases from V and 8 from J, leaving 12 bases between them. CDR1 and CDR2 (germline): MNHEY, SVGAGI. The CDR3 runs 13 residues. The assay was immunoSEQ multiplex PCR, and TCRdb's table has in-frame clones only and misses some. The table includes roughly 220,000 clones, roughly four fifths detected once. The clonotype comes from a woman in her fifties or sixties with acute or convalescent COVID-19. The chain is built from TRBV6-5 and TRBJ1-2; a weak D match, TRBD1 (5 bases). Material: peripheral blood. CDR3 loop: CASSYRAGDGYTF. The DNA of the CDR3 is TGTGCCAGCAGTTACAGGGCGGGGGACGGCTACACCTTC.